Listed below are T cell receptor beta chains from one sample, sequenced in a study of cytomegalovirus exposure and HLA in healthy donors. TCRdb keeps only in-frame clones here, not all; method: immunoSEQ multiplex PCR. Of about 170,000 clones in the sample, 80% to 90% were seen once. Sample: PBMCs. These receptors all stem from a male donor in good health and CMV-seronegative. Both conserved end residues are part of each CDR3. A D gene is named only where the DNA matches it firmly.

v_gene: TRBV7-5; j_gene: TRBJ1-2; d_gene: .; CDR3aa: CVRSSRDRGYYGYTF; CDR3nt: TGTGTCAGAAGCTCAAGGGACAGGGGGTACTATGGCTACACCTTC
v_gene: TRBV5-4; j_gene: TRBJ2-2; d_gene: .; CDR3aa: CASSIQGQAGELFF; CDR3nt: TGTGCCAGCAGCATCCAGGGTCAGGCCGGGGAGCTGTTTTTT
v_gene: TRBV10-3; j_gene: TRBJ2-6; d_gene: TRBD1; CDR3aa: CAISESAGGGGANVLTF; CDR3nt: TGTGCCATCAGTGAGTCAGCAGGGGGCGGAGGGGCCAACGTCCTGACTTTC
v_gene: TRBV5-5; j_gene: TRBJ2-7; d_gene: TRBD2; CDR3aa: CASSWGTSGSSYEQYF; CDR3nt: TGTGCCAGCAGCTGGGGGACTAGCGGGAGCTCCTACGAGCAGTACTTC
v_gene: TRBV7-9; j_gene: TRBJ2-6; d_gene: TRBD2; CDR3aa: CASSPSLAAGANVLTF; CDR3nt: TGTGCCAGCAGCCCCTCACTAGCGGCTGGGGCCAACGTCCTGACTTTC
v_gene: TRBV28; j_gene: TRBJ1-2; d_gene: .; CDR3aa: CASSFLSGAYGYTF; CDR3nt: TGTGCCAGCAGTTTTCTTAGCGGAGCGTATGGCTACACCTTC
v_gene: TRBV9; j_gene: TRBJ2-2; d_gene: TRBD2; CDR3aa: CASSPMGGFANTGELFF; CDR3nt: TGTGCCAGCAGCCCTATGGGGGGGTTCGCGAACACCGGGGAGCTGTTTTTT
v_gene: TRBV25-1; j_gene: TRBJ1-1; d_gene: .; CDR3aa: CASSPYGGAEEAFF; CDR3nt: TGTGCCAGCAGTCCTTACGGGGGGGCGGAAGAAGCTTTCTTT
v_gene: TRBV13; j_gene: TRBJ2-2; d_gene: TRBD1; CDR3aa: CASSPRTGGSGELFF; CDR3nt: TGTGCCAGCAGCCCCCGGACAGGGGGTTCCGGGGAGCTGTTTTTT
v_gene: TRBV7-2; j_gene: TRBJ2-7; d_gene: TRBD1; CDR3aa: CASSGDRKLYF; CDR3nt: TGTGCCAGCAGCGGGGACAGAAAGTTGTACTTC
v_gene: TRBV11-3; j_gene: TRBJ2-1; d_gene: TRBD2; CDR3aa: CASSPGEGEDEQFF; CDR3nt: TGTGCCAGCAGCCCGGGGGAGGGCGAGGATGAGCAGTTCTTC
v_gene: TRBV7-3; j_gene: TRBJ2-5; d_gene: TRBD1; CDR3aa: CASSPTRPGQGVTQYF; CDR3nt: TGTGCCAGCAGCCCAACACGTCCGGGACAGGGGGTGACCCAGTACTTC
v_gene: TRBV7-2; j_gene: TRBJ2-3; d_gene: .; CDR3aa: CASSLLGGADTQYF; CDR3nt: TGTGCCAGCAGCTTACTAGGGGGGGCAGATACGCAGTATTTT